A selection of T cell receptor beta chains follows, all from one sample in a study of vaccination and CD4 T cells after COVID-19. These receptors have no identified antigens. TCRdb redid the calling of the PCR reads with MiXCR, one entry per CDR3 protein. Here the sample spans over 15,000 distinct CDR3 sequences, under 60% being singletons. Source: CD4+ T cells from blood, cultured in vitro, taken after SARS-CoV-2 vaccination. All receptors derive from a human donor who had recovered from COVID-19. The CDR3 runs from the conserved cysteine through the conserved F or W. The order of the fields is J gene, V gene, D gene, clone size, CDR3 length, CDR3 protein, CDR3 DNA. A D gene is named only where the DNA matches it firmly. Clone size is stated in some rows and not others, as once, few, many or a class when expanded.

j_call: TRBJ1-2
v_call: TRBV20-1
d_call: .
clone_size: .
cdr3_length: 15
cdr3_aa: CSASPVVRLDYGYTF
cdr3_nt: TGCAGTGCTAGTCCCGTTGTCCGCCTGGACTATGGCTACACCTTC

j_call: TRBJ2-3
v_call: TRBV24-1
d_call: .
clone_size: .
cdr3_length: 16
cdr3_aa: CATSESGTGSTDTQYF
cdr3_nt: TGTGCCACCAGTGAGTCCGGGACTGGATCCACAGATACGCAGTATTTT

j_call: TRBJ1-1
v_call: TRBV19
d_call: .
clone_size: .
cdr3_length: 12
cdr3_aa: CASSQTRREAFF
cdr3_nt: TGTGCCAGTAGCCAGACCCGTAGAGAAGCTTTCTTT

j_call: TRBJ2-7
v_call: TRBV6-1
d_call: .
clone_size: .
cdr3_length: 11
cdr3_aa: CASSGGYEQYF
cdr3_nt: TGTGCCAGCAGTGGCGGTTACGAGCAGTACTTC

j_call: TRBJ1-1
v_call: TRBV7-9
d_call: .
clone_size: once
cdr3_length: 15
cdr3_aa: CASSHTTGKNTEAFF
cdr3_nt: TGTGCCAGCAGCCATACTACAGGGAAGAACACTGAAGCTTTCTTT

j_call: TRBJ1-5
v_call: TRBV28
d_call: TRBD1
clone_size: once
cdr3_length: 16
cdr3_aa: CASSLMGQGMSQPQHF
cdr3_nt: TGTGCCAGCAGTCTAATGGGACAGGGGATGAGCCAGCCCCAGCATTTT

j_call: TRBJ1-1
v_call: TRBV7-2
d_call: TRBD1
clone_size: .
cdr3_length: 15
cdr3_aa: CASSPEGTGRSEAFF
cdr3_nt: TGTGCCAGCAGTCCAGAGGGGACAGGGAGGTCTGAAGCTTTCTTT

j_call: TRBJ1-1
v_call: TRBV6-2/TRBV6-3
d_call: TRBD1
clone_size: .
cdr3_length: 17
cdr3_aa: CASSNGQGAPKNTEAFF
cdr3_nt: TGTGCCAGCAGCAACGGACAGGGGGCTCCTAAAAACACTGAAGCTTTCTTT

j_call: TRBJ2-5
v_call: TRBV29-1
d_call: TRBD1
clone_size: once
cdr3_length: 15
cdr3_aa: CSVRLRDRGRETQYF
cdr3_nt: TGCAGCGTTAGACTCCGGGACAGGGGGCGAGAGACCCAGTACTTC

j_call: TRBJ2-3
v_call: TRBV20-1
d_call: TRBD1
clone_size: .
cdr3_length: 16
cdr3_aa: CSARVTGGFTTDTQYF
cdr3_nt: TGCAGTGCTAGGGTTACAGGGGGCTTCACGACAGATACGCAGTATTTT

j_call: TRBJ2-2
v_call: TRBV11-3
d_call: TRBD1
clone_size: .
cdr3_length: 17
cdr3_aa: CASSWMTGTGGTGELFF
cdr3_nt: TGTGCCAGCAGCTGGATGACTGGGACAGGGGGAACCGGGGAGCTGTTTTTT

j_call: TRBJ1-1
v_call: TRBV28
d_call: TRBD1
clone_size: .
cdr3_length: 14
cdr3_aa: CASKAGTGATEAFF
cdr3_nt: TGTGCCAGCAAAGCCGGGACAGGGGCGACTGAAGCTTTCTTT

j_call: TRBJ2-1
v_call: TRBV4-2
d_call: TRBD2
clone_size: .
cdr3_length: 18
cdr3_aa: CASSSGTSGYSSYNEQFF
cdr3_nt: TGTGCCAGCAGCTCCGGGACTAGCGGGTATAGCTCCTACAATGAGCAGTTCTTC

j_call: TRBJ1-5
v_call: TRBV19
d_call: .
clone_size: .
cdr3_length: 16
cdr3_aa: CASSIQAPRGNQPQHF
cdr3_nt: TGTGCCAGTAGTATCCAGGCCCCAAGGGGCAATCAGCCCCAGCATTTT

j_call: TRBJ1-5
v_call: TRBV7-2
d_call: .
clone_size: .
cdr3_length: 15
cdr3_aa: CASSFGGGGIQPQHF
cdr3_nt: TGTGCCAGCAGCTTTGGGGGGGGCGGGATTCAGCCCCAGCATTTT

j_call: TRBJ2-7
v_call: TRBV6-5
d_call: .
clone_size: few
cdr3_length: 13
cdr3_aa: CASSYGGPYEQYF
cdr3_nt: TGTGCCAGCAGTTACGGGGGCCCCTACGAGCAGTACTTC

j_call: TRBJ1-2
v_call: TRBV6-1
d_call: .
clone_size: .
cdr3_length: 13
cdr3_aa: CASSRTANYGYTF
cdr3_nt: TGTGCCAGCAGCCGGACAGCCAACTATGGCTACACCTTC

j_call: TRBJ1-5
v_call: TRBV6-1
d_call: TRBD1
clone_size: .
cdr3_length: 13
cdr3_aa: CASHGQGNQPQHF
cdr3_nt: TGTGCCAGCCATGGACAGGGGAATCAGCCCCAGCATTTT

j_call: TRBJ1-2
v_call: TRBV2
d_call: TRBD1
clone_size: .
cdr3_length: 13
cdr3_aa: CASRPGTANGYTF
cdr3_nt: TGTGCCAGCAGGCCAGGGACAGCCAATGGCTACACCTTC

j_call: TRBJ2-7
v_call: TRBV20-1
d_call: .
clone_size: .
cdr3_length: 15
cdr3_aa: CSARDGGAVSYEQYF
cdr3_nt: TGCAGTGCTAGAGATGGGGGGGCAGTCTCCTACGAGCAGTACTTC

j_call: TRBJ1-1
v_call: TRBV20-1
d_call: .
clone_size: .
cdr3_length: 15
cdr3_aa: CSAPSAGRPNTEAFF
cdr3_nt: TGCAGTGCCCCCTCGGCAGGTCGACCTAACACTGAAGCTTTCTTT

j_call: TRBJ1-5
v_call: TRBV23-1
d_call: .
clone_size: .
cdr3_length: 16
cdr3_aa: CASSRGPVGWNQPQHF
cdr3_nt: TGCGCCAGCAGCCGTGGGCCAGTGGGGTGGAATCAGCCCCAGCATTTT

j_call: TRBJ2-5
v_call: TRBV6-2/TRBV6-3
d_call: .
clone_size: .
cdr3_length: 15
cdr3_aa: CASSPLASYQETQYF
cdr3_nt: TGTGCCAGCAGCCCCCTAGCCTCGTACCAAGAGACCCAGTACTTC

j_call: TRBJ1-5
v_call: TRBV24-1
d_call: TRBD1
clone_size: few
cdr3_length: 16
cdr3_aa: CATSKRGTADNQPQHF
cdr3_nt: TGTGCCACCAGTAAACGAGGGACAGCAGACAATCAGCCCCAGCATTTT

j_call: TRBJ2-3
v_call: TRBV2
d_call: .
clone_size: .
cdr3_length: 11
cdr3_aa: CASTEADTQYF
cdr3_nt: TGTGCCAGCACAGAAGCAGATACGCAGTATTTT

j_call: TRBJ1-1
v_call: TRBV7-3
d_call: .
clone_size: .
cdr3_length: 14
cdr3_aa: CASSLAGGSTEAFF
cdr3_nt: TGTGCCAGCAGCTTGGCCGGGGGGAGCACTGAAGCTTTCTTT

j_call: TRBJ2-7
v_call: TRBV5-1
d_call: .
clone_size: .
cdr3_length: 13
cdr3_aa: CVSSLQISYEQYF
cdr3_nt: TGCGTCAGCAGCTTGCAGATTTCCTACGAGCAGTACTTC

j_call: TRBJ1-1
v_call: TRBV6-5
d_call: .
clone_size: few
cdr3_length: 15
cdr3_aa: CASSYSIPENTEAFF
cdr3_nt: TGTGCCAGCAGTTACTCGATACCGGAGAACACTGAAGCTTTCTTT

j_call: TRBJ1-6
v_call: TRBV20-1
d_call: .
clone_size: once
cdr3_length: 16
cdr3_aa: CSARDYSREGNSPLHF
cdr3_nt: TGCAGTGCTAGAGATTATAGCAGGGAAGGTAATTCACCCCTCCACTTT

j_call: TRBJ1-1
v_call: TRBV11-3
d_call: .
clone_size: .
cdr3_length: 12
cdr3_aa: CASSRVRTEAFF
cdr3_nt: TGTGCCAGCAGCCGAGTTAGGACTGAAGCTTTCTTT

j_call: TRBJ1-1
v_call: TRBV19
d_call: .
clone_size: .
cdr3_length: 14
cdr3_aa: CASTLHPMNTEAFF
cdr3_nt: TGTGCCAGTACTTTACACCCCATGAACACTGAAGCTTTCTTT

j_call: TRBJ2-7
v_call: TRBV19
d_call: .
clone_size: .
cdr3_length: 15
cdr3_aa: CASSIVATVSYEQYF
cdr3_nt: TGTGCCAGTAGTATAGTAGCGACGGTTTCCTACGAGCAGTACTTC

j_call: TRBJ1-6
v_call: TRBV7-9
d_call: TRBD1
clone_size: few
cdr3_length: 15
cdr3_aa: CASSLMGQGDSPLHF
cdr3_nt: TGTGCCAGCAGCTTAATGGGGCAGGGGGATTCACCCCTCCACTTT